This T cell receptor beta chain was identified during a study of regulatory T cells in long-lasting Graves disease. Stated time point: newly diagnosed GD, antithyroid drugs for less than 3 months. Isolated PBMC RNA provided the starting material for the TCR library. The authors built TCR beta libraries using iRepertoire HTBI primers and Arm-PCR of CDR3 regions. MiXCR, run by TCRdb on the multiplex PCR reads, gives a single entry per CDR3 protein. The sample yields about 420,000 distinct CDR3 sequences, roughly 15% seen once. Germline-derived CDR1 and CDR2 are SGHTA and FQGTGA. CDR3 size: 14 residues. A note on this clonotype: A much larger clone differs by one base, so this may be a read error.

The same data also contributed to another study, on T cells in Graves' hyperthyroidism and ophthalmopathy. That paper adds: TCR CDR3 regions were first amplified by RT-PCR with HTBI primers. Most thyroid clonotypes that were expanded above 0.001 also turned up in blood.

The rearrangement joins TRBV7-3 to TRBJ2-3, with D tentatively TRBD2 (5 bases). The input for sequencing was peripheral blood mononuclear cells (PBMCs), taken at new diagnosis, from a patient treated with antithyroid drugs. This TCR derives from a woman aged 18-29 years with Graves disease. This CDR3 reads CAGSLLDRVDTQYF. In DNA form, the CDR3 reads TGTGCCGGCAGCCTACTAGATAGGGTAGATACGCAGTATTTT.